The 30 T cell receptor beta chains given below trace back to one sample, sequenced in a study of lung T cells in sarcoidosis with Löfgren's syndrome. MiXCR, applied by TCRdb to the reads, yields one record per CDR3 protein. Among some 3,100 distinct CDR3 sequences listed, about 17% were seen once. Sequencing input: CD4+ T cells from bronchoalveolar lavage. Receptors were obtained from a human donor with sarcoidosis (Löfgren's syndrome or another form), or a control subject (not recorded which).

The chain combines TRBV18 with TRBJ2-7, with 7 bases aligning to TRBD1. From germline, CDR1 is KGHSH and CDR2 LQKENI. CDR3 length equals 14 residues. The CDR3 DNA reads as TGTGCCAGCTCGGAAGGGACAGCAGCCTACAAGCAGTACGTC. It specifies CASSEGTAAYKQYV.

This clonotype was detected only a few times. The chain joins TRBV10-3 to TRBJ2-2; 8 bases are a match to TRBD1. V lost 4 bases and J lost 0; bases outside the gene matches: 10. CDR3 length: 18 residues. Germline V gene data show CDR1 as ENHRY and CDR2 as SYGVKD. CDR3 sequence reads: CAISGLQGETTNTGELFF. CDR3 in DNA: TGTGCCATCAGTGGCTTACAGGGGGAGACCACGAACACCGGGGAGCTGTTTTTT.

This clonotype was detected many times. This chain links TRBV5-1 with TRBJ1-2; 7 bases line up with TRBD1. The CDR3 covers 15 residues. J gave up 8 bases and V 4 bases, and 14 bases lay outside the gene matches. Germline CDR1 and CDR2: SGHRS and YFSETQ. The CDR3 protein is CASSPQDRLKTGYTF. CDR3 nucleotide sequence: TGCGCCAGCAGCCCCCAGGACAGGTTAAAGACGGGCTACACCTTC.

This clonotype appeared a few times. The CDR3 nucleotides read TGTGCCAGCAGCGAACGACAGGGATGGGGTGAGCAGTTCTTC. Translated, it gives CASSERQGWGEQFF. V and J are TRBV9 and TRBJ2-1; 7 bases align to TRBD1. CDR3 length equals 14 residues. CDR1 is SGDLS and CDR2 is YYNGEE in the germline V gene. V was clipped by 3 bases and J by 9 bases; unmatched bases: 9.

Relative to its sample, this clonotype is medium-sized. The V gene is TRBV7-2, the J gene TRBJ2-1; no clear D gene. Trimming pared 1 base from V and 7 bases from J, leaving 5 bases between. The CDR3 extends over 12 amino acids. Per the germline V gene, CDR1 is SGHTA and CDR2 is FQGNSA. The DNA for the CDR3 is TGTGCCAGCAGCTTAGAGAGGAATGAGCAGTTCTTC. Encoded protein: CASSLERNEQFF.

Concerning this clonotype itself: This may come from a read error, since a much larger clone is one base off. The CDR3 loop is CATAAGTYGGYTF. CDR3 DNA sequence: TGTGCCACCGCCGCCGGGACATACGGTGGCTACACCTTC. The V and J genes are TRBV6-2 or TRBV6-3 and TRBJ1-2, with a possible D match to TRBD1 (6 bases). V shed 10 bases and J shed 7 bases, with 19 bases lying between them. The CDR3 consists of 13 residues. Germline V lookup: CDR1 MNHEY, CDR2 SVGEGT.

The chain carries TRBV19 and TRBJ2-7; 10 nucleotides line up with TRBD1. This CDR3 has 13 amino acids. V dropped 7 bases and J dropped 6; count of bases not matched to a gene: 6. The germline V gene encodes CDR1 LNHDA and CDR2 SQIVND (reference sequence). The DNA of the CDR3 is TGTGCCAGTAAAAGGGACAGGGGAACCGAGCAGTACTTC. Encoded protein: CASKRDRGTEQYF.

This chain uses TRBV6-1 with TRBJ1-2; 8 nucleotides align to TRBD1. CDR1 is MNHNS and CDR2 is SASEGT in the germline V gene. The CDR3 is 14 residues long. V shed 6 bases, J shed 4 bases, and the junction held 7 bases outside the gene matches. The CDR3 nucleotides read TGTGCCAGCAGCCCAGGGGGCGAATTCTATGGCTACACCTTC. Translating gives CASSPGGEFYGYTF.

A note on this clonotype: This may stem from a read error, because a much larger clone lies one nucleotide away. The chain carries TRBV7-7 and TRBJ2-5; 10 positions agree with TRBD2. The CDR3 runs 20 residues. The germline gives CDR1 SSHAT, CDR2 FNYEAQ (reference sequence). The CDR3 DNA reads TGTGCTAGCAGCTTAAAGGTCGGACTAGCGGAAGGGCCTTGGCAAGAGACCCAGTACTTC. Translation: CASSLKVGLAEGPWQETQYF.

This clonotype counts as medium-sized. J is TRBJ1-1 and V is TRBV6-1; 9 positions agree with TRBD1. The CDR3 has 13 residues. Germline V gene sequence: CDR1 MNHNS, CDR2 SASEGT. The V and J ends lost 6 bases and 6 bases, in that order; junction bases with no gene match: 5. The CDR3 reads CASSLDRGAEAFF. CDR3 coding DNA: TGTGCCAGCAGCTTGGACAGGGGAGCTGAAGCTTTCTTT.

In its sample, this clonotype is medium-sized. The J gene is TRBJ1-2, the V gene TRBV12-3 or TRBV12-4; D possibly corresponds to TRBD1 (5 bases). V lost 4 bases to trimming and J lost 5 bases, with 8 bases between them. The CDR3 consists of 12 residues. The CDR3 is CASSSRGYGYTF. For the CDR3, the DNA is TGTGCCAGCAGTTCGAGGGGTTATGGCTACACCTTC.

In its sample, this clonotype ranks as medium-sized (0.01 to 0.1%). J is TRBJ1-2 and V is TRBV20-1, with D possibly being TRBD1 (5 bases). Trimming took off 0 bases at V and 4 bases at J, with 15 bases between the two ends. The germline V gene encodes CDR1 DFQATT and CDR2 SNEGSKA (reference sequence). There are 15 residues in the CDR3. The DNA of the CDR3 is TGCAGTGCTAGAGATCTCGCCCGGGACGGCTATGGCTACACCTTC. Its translation: CSARDLARDGYGYTF.

The CDR3 reads CASSPGQPDTFEAFF. Here the CDR3 DNA reads TGTGCCAGCAGCCCGGGACAGCCGGACACCTTTGAAGCTTTCTTT. The rearrangement uses TRBV7-9 and TRBJ1-1; 7 nucleotides line up with TRBD1. Germline-derived CDR1 and CDR2 are SEHNR and FQNEAQ (reference sequence). The CDR3 has 15 residues. Germline trimming cut 5 bases from V and 7 bases from J; bases unmatched to any gene: 13. The full variable domain, in which reference TRBV7-9 and TRBJ1-1 provide the parts outside the CDR3, is DTGVSQNPRHKITKRGQNVTFRCDPISEHNRLYWYRQTLGQGPEFLTYFQNEAQLEKSRLLSDRFSAERPKGSFSTLEIQRTEQGDSAMYLCASSPGQPDTFEAFFGQGTRLTVV.

At least ten counts were recorded for this clonotype. The rearrangement joins TRBV6-6 to TRBJ1-4, with D possibly matching TRBD1 (6 bases). CDR1 MNHNY and CDR2 SVGAGI come from the germline V gene (reference sequence). V gave up 2 bases and J gave up 0 bases, with 13 bases separating them. The CDR3 sequence is 17 residues long. CDR3 protein: CASSYRGTSATNEKLFF. The CDR3 bases are TGTGCCAGCAGTTACAGGGGGACCTCTGCAACTAATGAAAAACTGTTTTTT.

By sample fraction, this clonotype is medium-sized. The chain uses TRBV30 and TRBJ2-3; no clear D gene. The CDR3 is 13 amino acids. The V gene lost 2 bases and the J gene lost 4 bases, with 10 bases spanning the gap. Germline CDR1 and CDR2: GTSNPN and SVGIG (reference sequence). The CDR3 nucleotides read TGTGCCTGGAGTCCCCACTCGGCAGATACGCAGTATTTT. This encodes CAWSPHSADTQYF.

This clonotype is medium-sized. The J gene is TRBJ1-4, the V gene TRBV2; 7 bases are shared with TRBD1. With 6 bases clipped from V and 8 bases from J, the junction kept 9 bases outside the gene matches. Germline-derived CDR1 and CDR2 are SNHLY and FYNNEI. The CDR3 extends over 14 amino acids. CDR3 in DNA: TGTGCCAGCAGCCTAGGGACAGCGCGAGAAAAACTGTTTTTT. Its translation is CASSLGTAREKLFF.

By share, this clonotype counts as medium-sized. The chain couples TRBV4-3 to TRBJ1-6; D remains unclear. Germline V gene data show CDR1 as LGHNA and CDR2 as YSLEER. Trimming pared 0 bases from V and 9 bases from J, leaving 6 bases between. The CDR3 consists of 13 residues. CDR3 loop: CASSQDMSSPLHF. CDR3 bases: TGCGCCAGCAGCCAAGATATGAGTTCACCCCTCCACTTT.

By share, this clonotype ranks as medium-sized. This chain connects TRBV6-1 to TRBJ1-2; D is undetermined. In germline, CDR1 is MNHNS, CDR2 SASEGT. V was pared by 5 bases and J by 5 bases, with 9 bases between. This CDR3 comprises 12 residues. The CDR3 DNA is TGTGCCAGCAGTCTTGGCCCGTATGGCTACACCTTC. Amino acids: CASSLGPYGYTF.

This clonotype is labeled medium-sized (0.01 to 0.1%). V is TRBV7-9 and J is TRBJ1-1; D gene unclear. Germline V gene sequence: CDR1 SEHNR, CDR2 FQNEAQ (reference sequence). This CDR3 has 13 amino acids. V lost 2 bases to trimming and J lost 7 bases, with 11 bases between them. The CDR3 nucleotides read TGTGCCAGCAGCTTACCGGGCCCCTTTGAAGCTTTCTTT. Its protein is CASSLPGPFEAFF.

This clonotype rates as medium-sized. The chain has TRBV5-4 and TRBJ2-3, with D perhaps given as TRBD1 or TRBD2 (5 bases each). Germline CDR1 SGHNT, CDR2 YYREEE (reference sequence). This CDR3 has 16 amino acids. Trimming cost V 2 bases and J 0 bases, with 13 bases left between them. The DNA of the CDR3 is TGTGCCAGCAGCTTTAAGGGGAGTTCTAGCACAGATACGCAGTATTTT. Amino acids: CASSFKGSSSTDTQYF.

The rearrangement uses TRBV18 and TRBJ1-1, with D possibly being TRBD1 (6 bases). The ends were cut back, 3 bases at V and 2 bases at J, with 10 bases in the middle. The CDR3 has 14 amino acids. Germline V lookup: CDR1 KGHSH, CDR2 LQKENI. CDR3 DNA sequence: TGTGCCAGCTCACCGGACAGCTTTAACACTGAAGCTTTCTTT. This codes for CASSPDSFNTEAFF.

The table lists this clonotype with a few counts. The chain employs TRBV5-1 and TRBJ2-6; possible D gene TRBD2, 6 bases. CDR3 length equals 19 residues. V shed 0 bases and J shed 0 bases, with 16 bases lying between them. From germline, CDR1 is SGHRS and CDR2 YFSETQ. The DNA for the CDR3 is TGCGCCAGCAGCTTGGAGACAGCGGGTCGGCTCTCTGGGGCCAACGTCCTGACTTTC. Translating gives CASSLETAGRLSGANVLTF. The entire variable domain, with the rest obtained from reference TRBV5-1 and TRBJ2-6, is as follows: KAGVTQTPRYLIKTRGQQVTLSCSPISGHRSVSWYQQTPGQGLQFLFEYFSETQRNKGNFPGRFSGRQFSNSRSEMNVSTLELGDSALYLCASSLETAGRLSGANVLTFGAGSRLTVL.

In its sample, this clonotype is medium-sized. The V and J genes are TRBV7-2 and TRBJ2-2, with 7 bases matching TRBD1. Germline loops: CDR1 SGHTA, CDR2 FQGNSA. The CDR3 extends over 15 amino acids. V lost 3 bases to trimming and J lost 5 bases; unmatched junction nucleotides: 6. The CDR3 region is CASSLERGRTGELFF. Written as DNA, the CDR3 is TGTGCCAGCAGCTTGGAAAGGGGGCGGACCGGGGAGCTGTTTTTT.

As regards this clonotype: A read error may produce the germline difference seen at one junction end. The CDR3 DNA reads as TGTGTCAGCAGTCCAAGACAGGGGGACTACAATGGGCATTTCTTC. Translated, it gives CVSSPRQGDYNGHFF. The V and J genes are TRBV6-1 and TRBJ2-1; TRBD1 agrees at 9 bases. In germline, CDR1 is MNHNS, CDR2 SASEGT. The CDR3 is made up of 15 amino acids.

In this sample, this clonotype turned up a few times. V is TRBV2 and J is TRBJ2-3, with D possibly being TRBD1 (6 bases). The V end was cut by 6 bases, the J end by 4 bases, with 8 bases between. The length of the CDR3 is 12 residues. From germline, CDR1 is SNHLY and CDR2 FYNNEI. Written as DNA, the CDR3 is TGTGCCAGCAGGACAGGAGCAGATACGCAGTATTTT. Translated, it gives CASRTGADTQYF.

A word on this clonotype: This may arise from a read error, as a much more abundant clone is one base away. J is TRBJ1-1 and V is TRBV19, with a weak D call TRBD1 (6 bases). V lost 5 bases and J lost 10, with 20 bases in between. The germline CDR1 and CDR2 sequences are LNHDA and SQIVND (reference sequence). The CDR3 extends over 14 amino acids. This CDR3 is CASSQRGRGAGAFF. CDR3 coding DNA: TGTGCCAGTAGTCAACGGGGGCGCGGGGCTGGAGCTTTCTTT. Full variable domain (remainder filled in from reference TRBV19 and TRBJ1-1): DGGITQSPKYLFRKEGQNVTLSCEQNLNHDAMYWYRQDPGQGLRLIYYSQIVNDFQKGDIAEGYSVSREKKESFPLTVTSAQKNPTAFYLCASSQRGRGAGAFFGQGTRLTVV.

This clonotype is medium-sized. This chain links TRBV6-1 with TRBJ2-1, with unresolved D. Germline assignment: CDR1 MNHNS and CDR2 SASEGT. This CDR3 is 12 amino acids long. Trimming took off 5 bases at V and 11 bases at J, with 13 bases between the two ends. This chain's CDR3 is CASSTIGIKQFF. CDR3 coding DNA: TGTGCCAGCAGTACAATAGGCATTAAGCAGTTCTTC.

This clonotype ranks as medium-sized (0.01 to 0.1%). V usage is TRBV24-1 and J usage is TRBJ2-1; D uncertain. This CDR3 contains 14 residues. Germline V gives CDR1 KGHDR, CDR2 SFDVKD. The V end lost 4 bases, the J end lost 5 bases, and 11 bases lay between the germline ends. CDR3 sequence: CATSEYMDHNEQFF. Written as DNA, the CDR3 is TGTGCCACCAGTGAATACATGGACCACAATGAGCAGTTCTTC.

Within the sample, this clonotype is medium-sized. The chain employs TRBV2 and TRBJ2-6; TRBD1 is a possible D gene (5 bases). Germline lookup yields CDR1 SNHLY and CDR2 FYNNEI. V was pared by 3 bases and J by 4 bases, with 7 bases between. This CDR3 has 14 residues. The chain's CDR3 is CASSDRAGANVLTF. CDR3 in DNA: TGTGCCAGCAGTGACAGGGCCGGGGCCAACGTCCTGACTTTC.

This clonotype was observed many times. The chain joins TRBV29-1 to TRBJ1-1, with D tentatively TRBD1 (6 bases). This CDR3 is built from 13 residues. Trimming pared 7 bases from V and 1 base from J, leaving 13 bases between. The germline CDR1 and CDR2 sequences are SQVTM and ANQGSEA. As DNA, the CDR3 is TGCAGCGGTGCTCAGGGGACGAACACTGAAGCTTTCTTT. Amino acids: CSGAQGTNTEAFF.